Listed here are 9 T cell receptor beta chains from one sample, sequenced in a study of shared clonotypes between healthy human individuals (TCRdb year 2020). Library prep was done by the immunoSEQ multiplex PCR assay. Held by TCRdb, this immuneACCESS table contains in-frame sequences only and omits some clones. Under half of the omission traces to an unresolved V gene where checked; the cause of the rest is unknown. This sample comprises some 680,000 clones, around 73% of them detected only once. The ten most abundant clones make up around 1.8% of the sample. Specimen: memory CD4+ T cells sorted from blood. The cell subset or site label for this specimen denotes: CD45RA-negative fraction. These receptors all come from a woman aged 30 to 39 in good health.

The chain uses TRBV5-8 and TRBJ1-4; D gene unclear. Germline V gives CDR1 SGHTS, CDR2 YDEGEE. Trimming cost V 4 bases and J 4 bases, with 11 bases left between them. The CDR3 extends over 14 amino acids. The CDR3 DNA sequence: TGTGCCAGCAGCCTCATGCGCGGTAATGAAAAACTGTTTTTT. It translates to CASSLMRGNEKLFF.

Note on this clone: The sample holds other DNA sequences that translate to the same CDR3. The chain uses TRBV18 and TRBJ2-7, with TRBD1 matching 7 bases. The CDR3 covers 14 residues. Germline V gene sequence: CDR1 KGHSH, CDR2 LQKENI. Unmatched junction bases numbered 2, after V lost 3 bases and J lost 0 bases. This CDR3 reads CASSPRDSSYEQYF. The DNA for the CDR3 is TGTGCCAGCTCACCCCGGGACAGCTCCTACGAGCAGTACTTC. The complete variable domain, with remaining parts taken from reference TRBV18 and TRBJ2-7, reads NAGVMQNPRHLVRRRGQEARLRCSPMKGHSHVYWYRQLPEEGLKFMVYLQKENIIDESGMPKERFSAEFPKEGPSILRIQQVVRGDSAAYFCASSPRDSSYEQYFGPGTRLTVT.

The chain couples TRBV28 to TRBJ1-4; 9 bases match TRBD1. Germline CDR1 MDHEN, CDR2 SYDVKM. CDR3 length: 16 amino acids. J lost 3 bases, V lost 5 bases, and 7 bases had no gene match. This chain's CDR3 is CASSLNRGPANEKLFF. The DNA for the CDR3 is TGTGCCAGCAGTCTTAACAGGGGGCCGGCTAATGAAAAACTGTTTTTT. Full variable domain (outside the CDR3, taken from reference TRBV28 and TRBJ1-4): DVKVTQSSRYLVKRTGEKVFLECVQDMDHENMFWYRQDPGLGLRLIYFSYDVKMKEKGDIPEGYSVSREKKERFSLILESASTNQTSMYLCASSLNRGPANEKLFFGSGTQLSVL.

This chain joins TRBV5-1 and TRBJ2-7; possible D gene TRBD2, 5 bases. Germline assignment: CDR1 SGHRS and CDR2 YFSETQ. This CDR3 has 14 residues. The ends were cut back, 4 bases at V and 2 bases at J, with 13 bases in the middle. The CDR3 loop reads CASSPERATYEQYF. CDR3 DNA: TGCGCCAGCAGCCCCGAGAGGGCAACCTACGAGCAGTACTTC.

This chain joins TRBV7-6 and TRBJ2-1; D tentatively fits TRBD1 or TRBD2 (6 bases each). This CDR3 has 17 amino acids. The V gene lost 1 base and the J gene lost 2 bases, with 15 bases spanning the gap. CDR1 and CDR2 from the germline V gene are SGHVS and FNYEAQ. The CDR3 region has the DNA TGTGCCAGCAGCTTAGGAGGGGGGAGCTCCACCTACAATGAGCAGTTCTTC. Its translation is CASSLGGGSSTYNEQFF.

V and J are TRBV10-2 and TRBJ1-4; D is uncertain. V was trimmed by 6 bases and J by 3 bases, leaving 11 bases between them. The CDR3 totals 14 residues. Germline V gene data show CDR1 as WSHSY and CDR2 as SAAADI. The CDR3 is CASRLGRANEKLFF. The CDR3 DNA follows: TGCGCCAGCAGGTTGGGGAGGGCTAATGAAAAACTGTTTTTT.

In its sample, this clone was seen a few times. The chain combines TRBV2 with TRBJ2-7; TRBD2 agrees at 8 bases. Germline V gene lookup returns CDR1 SNHLY and CDR2 FYNNEI. This CDR3 has 17 residues. Trimming cost V 2 bases and J 0 bases; bases outside gene matches: 9. CDR3 DNA sequence: TGTGCCAGCAGTGAATCGTCGGGACTAGGCATCTCCTACGAGCAGTACTTC. Its translation: CASSESSGLGISYEQYF.

The chain carries TRBV28 and TRBJ2-7; D uncertain. CDR3 length: 16 amino acids. Germline CDR1 is MDHEN and CDR2 is SYDVKM. The ends were cut back, 5 bases at V and 3 bases at J, with 20 bases in the middle. The CDR3 loop is CASSVTKRGYHYEQYF. The CDR3 coding sequence is TGTGCCAGCAGTGTAACCAAAAGAGGTTACCACTACGAGCAGTACTTC. The entire variable domain, with the rest obtained from reference TRBV28 and TRBJ2-7, is as follows: DVKVTQSSRYLVKRTGEKVFLECVQDMDHENMFWYRQDPGLGLRLIYFSYDVKMKEKGDIPEGYSVSREKKERFSLILESASTNQTSMYLCASSVTKRGYHYEQYFGPGTRLTVT.

The chain has TRBV7-9 and TRBJ1-5; D perhaps matches TRBD1 (5 bases). This CDR3 spans 14 amino acids. Germline lookup yields CDR1 SEHNR and CDR2 FQNEAQ (reference sequence). The ends were cut back, 5 bases at V and 3 bases at J, with 11 bases in the middle. The CDR3: CASSLDSINQPQHF. The CDR3 coding sequence is TGTGCCAGCAGCCTAGACAGCATCAATCAGCCCCAGCATTTT.